Sequencing of this TCR beta chain was carried out in a study of T-cell memory formation after mild COVID-19. TCRdb fed the 5' RACE reads into MiXCR, producing one record per CDR3 protein. Among roughly 100,000 distinct CDR3 sequences, 9.5% to 15% were seen once, and the ten largest hold about 27%. The study's findings and limits: While clones contracting from day 15 to 85 were balanced between CD4 and CD8, later expanders leaned CD4+. For contracting clones, CD4+ ones sat mainly in CM and EM, CD8+ in EMRA.

This CDR3 is 11 amino acids long. CDR1 and CDR2 (germline): SQVTM, ANQGSEA. Trimming shortened V by 3 bases and J by 9 bases, and 9 bases separated the two germline ends. Remarks on this clonotype: What it recognizes is unknown.

The rearrangement links TRBV29-1 to TRBJ2-4; D tentatively fits TRBD1 or TRBD2 (5 bases each). Sequences were obtained from PBMCs or a T cell subset sorted from them (not recorded which). The receptor was isolated from an adult woman who had mild COVID-19 (a few samples of this study predate the infection). Cell type and time point are not known. The DNA for the CDR3 is TGCAGCGTTGAGATGAGGGGCATTCAGTACTTC. Amino acid sequence: CSVEMRGIQYF.